What follows is one T cell receptor (beta chain) and its context. Its antigen remains unknown. The sample originates from a study of identical twins. Template switching supplied a universal primer site; unique molecular identifiers were carried on the cDNA. TCRdb re-derived calls from the 5' RACE reads in MiXCR, one entry per CDR3 protein. Here the sample spans some 1,600,000 distinct CDR3 sequences, around a third being singletons. Study results and limitations: Invariant MAIT and iNKT cells may have partly biased zero-insertion analyses. Twin pairs' shared out-of-frame alpha sequences were enriched in low generation probability.

Germline V CDR1 and CDR2: MDHEN, SYDVKM. The CDR3 spans 14 residues. V was trimmed by 7 bases and J by 0 bases, leaving 10 bases between them. This clonotype originated in a newborn girl in good health. This rearrangement joins TRBV28 to TRBJ1-5; maybe TRBD1 (5 bases). Sequenced input: cord blood. The CDR3 coding sequence is TGTGCCAGCACGGGGCAGAATAGCAATCAGCCCCAGCATTTT. Amino acid sequence: CASTGQNSNQPQHF.